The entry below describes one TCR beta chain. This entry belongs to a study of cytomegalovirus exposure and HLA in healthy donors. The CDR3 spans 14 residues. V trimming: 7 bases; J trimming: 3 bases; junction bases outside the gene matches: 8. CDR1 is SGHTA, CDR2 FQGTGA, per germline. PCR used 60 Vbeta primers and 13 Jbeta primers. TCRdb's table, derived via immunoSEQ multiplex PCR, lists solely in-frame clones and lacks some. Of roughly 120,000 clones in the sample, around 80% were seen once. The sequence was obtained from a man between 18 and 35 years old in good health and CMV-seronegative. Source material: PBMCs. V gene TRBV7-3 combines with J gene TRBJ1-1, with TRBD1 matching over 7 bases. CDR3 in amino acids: CASKRGQRDTEAFF. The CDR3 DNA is TGTGCCAGCAAGAGGGGACAGAGGGACACTGAAGCTTTCTTT.